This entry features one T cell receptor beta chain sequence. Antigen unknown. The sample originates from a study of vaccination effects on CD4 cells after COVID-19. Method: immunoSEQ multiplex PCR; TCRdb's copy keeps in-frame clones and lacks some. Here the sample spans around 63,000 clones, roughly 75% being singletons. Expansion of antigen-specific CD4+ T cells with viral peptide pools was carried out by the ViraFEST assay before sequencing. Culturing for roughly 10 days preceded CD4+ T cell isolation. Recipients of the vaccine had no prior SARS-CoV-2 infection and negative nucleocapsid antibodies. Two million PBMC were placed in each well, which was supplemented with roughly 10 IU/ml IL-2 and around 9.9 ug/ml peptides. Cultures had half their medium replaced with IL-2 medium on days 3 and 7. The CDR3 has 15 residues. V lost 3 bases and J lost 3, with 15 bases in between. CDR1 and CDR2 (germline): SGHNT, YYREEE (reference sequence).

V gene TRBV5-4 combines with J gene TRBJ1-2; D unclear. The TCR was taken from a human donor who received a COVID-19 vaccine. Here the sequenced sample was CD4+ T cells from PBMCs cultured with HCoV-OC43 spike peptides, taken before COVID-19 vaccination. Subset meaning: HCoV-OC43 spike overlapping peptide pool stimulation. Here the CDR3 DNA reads TGTGCCAGCAGCTCCGGTCTCGGAAACGACTATGGCTACACCTTC. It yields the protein CASSSGLGNDYGYTF.